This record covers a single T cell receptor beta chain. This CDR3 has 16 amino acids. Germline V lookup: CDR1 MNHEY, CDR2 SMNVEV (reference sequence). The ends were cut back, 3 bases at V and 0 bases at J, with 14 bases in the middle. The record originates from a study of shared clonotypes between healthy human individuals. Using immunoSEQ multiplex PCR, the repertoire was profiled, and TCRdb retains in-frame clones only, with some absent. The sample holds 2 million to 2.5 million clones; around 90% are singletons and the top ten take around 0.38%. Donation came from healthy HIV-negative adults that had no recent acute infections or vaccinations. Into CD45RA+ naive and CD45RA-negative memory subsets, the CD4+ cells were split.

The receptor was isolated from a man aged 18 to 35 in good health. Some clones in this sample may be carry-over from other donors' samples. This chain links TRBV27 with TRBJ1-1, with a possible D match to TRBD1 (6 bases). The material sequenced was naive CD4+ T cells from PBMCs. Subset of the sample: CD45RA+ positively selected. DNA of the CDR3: TGTGCCAGCAGTTTGGAGGGACACCTTATGAACACTGAAGCTTTCTTT. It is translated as CASSLEGHLMNTEAFF.